This T cell receptor (beta chain) was sequenced during a study of cytomegalovirus exposure and HLA in healthy donors. The CDR3 runs 15 residues. Trimming shortened V by 1 base and J by 5 bases, and 14 bases separated the two germline ends. Germline V CDR1 and CDR2: SEHNR, FQNEAQ (reference sequence). Primers: 60 Vbeta forward and 13 Jbeta reverse. Assay used: immunoSEQ multiplex PCR; TCRdb lists only in-frame clones, some missing. Here the sample spans under 150,000 clones, roughly 86% being singletons. The receptor was derived from a man aged 18 to 29 in good health and CMV-seronegative. The sequenced sample consisted of PBMCs. The J gene is TRBJ1-1, the V gene TRBV7-9; D perhaps matches TRBD1 (5 bases). The CDR3 loop is CASSLDVGLRTEAFF. As DNA, the CDR3 is TGTGCCAGCAGCTTAGATGTGGGGCTTAGGACTGAAGCTTTCTTT.